The clone carrying this T cell receptor beta chain has a handful of counts. This sample is drawn from a study of cytomegalovirus exposure and HLA in healthy donors. PCR employed 60 Vbeta and 13 Jbeta primers. The protocol was immunoSEQ multiplex PCR, while the TCRdb copy is restricted to in-frame clones and leaves out a portion. The top ten clones hold around 7% of a sample with roughly 34,000 clones, nearly 70% of them seen once. Trimming took 5 bases from V and 3 from J, leaving 14 bases between them. The CDR3 contains 15 residues. Germline CDR1 reads SGHVS; CDR2 reads FNYEAQ. The chain joins TRBV7-6 to TRBJ1-5, with a possible D match to TRBD1 (5 bases). This TCR derives from a young man in good health and CMV-seronegative. Sample: PBMCs. The CDR3 DNA reads as TGTGCCAGCAGCCCCGGTGCAGGGTCCAATCAGCCCCAGCATTTT. Its protein product is CASSPGAGSNQPQHF.